Listed below are T cell receptor beta chains from one sample, sequenced in a study of human T cells and chemical hapten exposure. TCRdb independently ran MiXCR on the RACE reads; one entry per CDR3 protein. Counted here are about 350,000 distinct CDR3 sequences, about 6.9% occurring once; the ten biggest clones make up over 5.5%. This specimen consisted of whole blood, obtained in connection with sensitization to the hapten diphenylcyclopropenone (DPC). The receptors were gathered from a woman between 18 and 30 years old with alopecia areata. Some clones in this sample may be carry-over from other donors' samples. Both conserved end residues are part of each CDR3. A D gene is named only where the DNA matches it firmly. Clone size is not always given. Where it is, it says once, few, many or a class for expanded clones.

>TRBV7-2|TRBJ1-2|NA|TRBD1
CASSPRTGRAGNYGYTF
TGTGCCAGCAGCCCCCGGACAGGCCGCGCCGGTAACTATGGCTACACCTTC
>TRBV28|TRBJ2-7|few|TRBD2
CASSFAGVNTVEQYF
TGTGCCAGCAGTTTTGCGGGGGTAAATACAGTCGAGCAGTACTTC
>TRBV7-9|TRBJ2-7|many|NA
CASSATESNSYEQYF
TGTGCCAGCAGCGCCACAGAGTCTAACTCCTACGAGCAGTACTTC
>TRBV10-3|TRBJ1-2|many|TRBD1
CAIRDRGFVYGYTF
TGTGCCATCAGGGACAGGGGATTTGTCTATGGCTACACCTTC
>TRBV5-6|TRBJ2-3|NA|TRBD2
CASSYSVGLAGTDTQYF
TGTGCCAGCAGCTACAGCGTTGGACTAGCGGGAACAGATACGCAGTATTTT
>TRBV3-1|TRBJ2-7|many|TRBD1
CASSQRTGIYEQYF
TGTGCCAGCAGCCAGAGGACAGGCATCTACGAGCAGTACTTC
>TRBV12-3/TRBV12-4|TRBJ1-4|many|NA
CASSPPVGPLDEKLFF
TGTGCCAGCAGCCCCCCCGTGGGCCCACTTGATGAAAAACTGTTTTTT
>TRBV19|TRBJ1-5|NA|TRBD1
CASSIDWTGRQPQHF
TGTGCCAGTAGTATAGATTGGACAGGGAGGCAGCCCCAGCATTTT
>TRBV12-3/TRBV12-4|TRBJ1-1|NA|NA
CASSLFKGSTEAFF
TGTGCCAGCAGTTTATTCAAGGGCAGCACTGAAGCTTTCTTT
>TRBV15|TRBJ1-2|many|NA
CATSRTPDAEGYTF
TGTGCCACCAGCAGGACTCCCGACGCGGAAGGCTACACCTTC
>TRBV2|TRBJ2-5|NA|TRBD2
CASRAPSSGGNQETQYF
TGTGCCAGCAGGGCCCCTTCAAGCGGGGGGAACCAAGAGACCCAGTACTTC
>TRBV12-3/TRBV12-4|TRBJ1-5|many|NA
CASSFMGEGAQPQHF
TGTGCCAGCAGTTTCATGGGAGAAGGTGCTCAGCCCCAGCATTTT
>TRBV7-2|TRBJ1-6|NA|TRBD1
CASSWDRGPIYSPLHF
TGTGCCAGCAGCTGGGACAGGGGGCCTATCTATTCACCCCTCCACTTT
>TRBV29-1|TRBJ2-7|NA|TRBD1
CSVVDRVRSYEQYF
TGCAGCGTTGTAGACAGGGTGCGCTCCTACGAGCAGTACTTC
>TRBV29-1|TRBJ1-5|many|NA
CSVLDNYGQPQHF
TGCAGCGTACTGGACAATTACGGTCAGCCCCAGCATTTT
>TRBV29-1|TRBJ2-3|many|TRBD2
CSVALAGVTDTQYF
TGCAGCGTTGCGCTAGCGGGGGTCACAGATACGCAGTATTTT
>TRBV4-2|TRBJ2-7|NA|NA
CASSQGGNAYEQYF
TGTGCCAGCAGCCAAGGGGGGAATGCCTACGAGCAGTACTTC
>TRBV7-9|TRBJ1-2|NA|TRBD1
CASSLAKDRGVYGYTF
TGTGCCAGCAGCTTAGCCAAGGACAGGGGGGTCTATGGCTACACCTTC